The clone carrying this T cell receptor (beta chain) occurred a few times. Rearranged V-D-J TRB sequences were amplified with a mixed TRB-A/B primer pool. Each CDR3 protein gets one entry after TCRdb re-called the multiplex PCR reads with MiXCR. The sample lists several thousand distinct CDR3 sequences; approximately 20% were seen once. The template was genomic DNA from peripheral blood, not RNA. This sample is part of a study of T cell repertoires in aging, cancer and after chemotherapy. The trim removed 4 bases at V and 9 bases at J, leaving 5 bases unmatched. Germline CDR1 is MNHEY and CDR2 is SVGEGT. The CDR3 runs 15 residues.

Sequenced material: blood. This rearrangement joins TRBV6-2 or TRBV6-3 to TRBJ2-1, with 14 positions matching TRBD2. This TCR came from a human donor with a blood cancer. CDR3 DNA sequence: TGTGCCAGCAGTTGGACTAGCGGGAGGTCGCGTGAGCAGTTCTTC. Translated, it gives CASSWTSGRSREQFF.